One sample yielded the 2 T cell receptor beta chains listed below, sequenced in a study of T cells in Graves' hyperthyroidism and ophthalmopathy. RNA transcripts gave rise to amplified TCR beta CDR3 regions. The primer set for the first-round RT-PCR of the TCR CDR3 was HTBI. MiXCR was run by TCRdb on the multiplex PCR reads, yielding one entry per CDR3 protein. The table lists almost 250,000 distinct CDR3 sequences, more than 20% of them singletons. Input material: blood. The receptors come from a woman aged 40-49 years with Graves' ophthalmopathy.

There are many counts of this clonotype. The CDR3, as DNA: TGTGCCAGCAGTCGGACCCCAGGGGTTTCCAATCAGCCCCAGCATTTT. Its translation is CASSRTPGVSNQPQHF. V usage is TRBV12-3 or TRBV12-4 and J usage is TRBJ1-5; TRBD1 is a possible D gene (6 bases). The CDR3 contains 16 residues. Trimming took off 5 bases at V and 3 bases at J, with 17 bases between the two ends.

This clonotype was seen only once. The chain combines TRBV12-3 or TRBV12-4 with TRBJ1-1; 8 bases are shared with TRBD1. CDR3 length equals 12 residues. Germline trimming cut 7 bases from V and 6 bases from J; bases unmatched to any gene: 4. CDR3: CASNQQGAEAFF. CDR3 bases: TGTGCCAGCAACCAACAGGGGGCTGAAGCTTTCTTT.